This is a list of T cell receptor beta chains from one sample in a study of shared clonotypes between healthy human individuals. Method: immunoSEQ multiplex PCR; TCRdb's copy keeps in-frame clones and lacks some. The table lists some 1.1 million clones, approximately 80% of them singletons, with 0.89% in the top ten. The specimen was memory CD4+ T cells from PBMCs. These receptors came from a man between 18 and 29 years old in good health. Some clones in this sample may be carry-over from other donors' samples. Each CDR3 is given with its conserved first and last residue. The order of the fields is CDR3 protein, CDR3 DNA, J gene, clone size, CDR3 length, V gene, D gene. A D gene is named only where the DNA matches it firmly. Not all rows give a size; the values are once, few, many and, for expanded clones, a class.

CDR3aa: CASSQDRWGLNYGYTF; CDR3nt: TGTGCCAGCAGCCAAGATCGGTGGGGGTTGAACTATGGCTACACCTTC; j_gene: TRBJ1-2; abundance: NA; len: 16; v_gene: TRBV14; d_gene: NA
CDR3aa: CASSVESGLAGSYNEQFF; CDR3nt: TGTGCCAGCAGCGTAGAGTCGGGGTTGGCGGGCTCCTACAATGAGCAGTTCTTC; j_gene: TRBJ2-1; abundance: NA; len: 18; v_gene: TRBV9; d_gene: NA
CDR3aa: CASSLDSGSPYEQYF; CDR3nt: TGCGCCAGCAGCTTGGATAGCGGGAGCCCCTACGAGCAGTACTTC; j_gene: TRBJ2-7; abundance: NA; len: 15; v_gene: TRBV5-1; d_gene: TRBD2
CDR3aa: CASSQGTSGGDTQYF; CDR3nt: TGTGCCAGCAGCCAGGGGACTAGCGGAGGAGATACGCAGTATTTT; j_gene: TRBJ2-3; abundance: NA; len: 15; v_gene: TRBV9; d_gene: TRBD2
CDR3aa: CATSIWQGAGEQYF; CDR3nt: TGTGCCACCAGCATCTGGCAGGGGGCTGGCGAGCAGTACTTC; j_gene: TRBJ2-7; abundance: NA; len: 14; v_gene: TRBV15; d_gene: TRBD1
CDR3aa: CASSWGGQQNTEAFF; CDR3nt: TGTGCCAGCAGTTGGGGGGGACAGCAGAACACTGAAGCTTTCTTT; j_gene: TRBJ1-1; abundance: once; len: 15; v_gene: TRBV28; d_gene: TRBD1
CDR3aa: CASSLRGDGAKNIQYF; CDR3nt: TGTGCCAGCAGCTTGCGGGGAGATGGAGCCAAAAACATTCAGTACTTC; j_gene: TRBJ2-4; abundance: NA; len: 16; v_gene: TRBV4-2; d_gene: NA
CDR3aa: CASSPRNDYGYTF; CDR3nt: TGTGCCAGCAGCCCCCGAAATGACTATGGCTACACCTTC; j_gene: TRBJ1-2; abundance: NA; len: 13; v_gene: TRBV9; d_gene: NA
CDR3aa: CSVGRGDYEQYF; CDR3nt: TGCAGCGTTGGTAGGGGCGACTACGAGCAGTACTTC; j_gene: TRBJ2-7; abundance: NA; len: 12; v_gene: TRBV29-1; d_gene: NA
CDR3aa: CARELLEGPIGGYTF; CDR3nt: TGTGCCAGGGAACTCCTAGAGGGCCCGATAGGAGGCTACACCTTC; j_gene: TRBJ1-2; abundance: once; len: 15; v_gene: TRBV2; d_gene: NA
CDR3aa: CASSTGGNSNQPQHF; CDR3nt: TGTGCCAGCAGTACAGGGGGTAATAGCAATCAGCCCCAGCATTTT; j_gene: TRBJ1-5; abundance: NA; len: 15; v_gene: TRBV9; d_gene: TRBD1
CDR3aa: CASSLGGRANYGYTF; CDR3nt: TGTGCCAGCAGTTTAGGGGGTCGAGCTAACTATGGCTACACCTTC; j_gene: TRBJ1-2; abundance: NA; len: 15; v_gene: TRBV28; d_gene: NA
CDR3aa: CASSEGAGGHNEQFF; CDR3nt: TGCGCCAGCAGCGAAGGAGCGGGAGGGCATAATGAGCAGTTCTTC; j_gene: TRBJ2-1; abundance: NA; len: 15; v_gene: TRBV10-1; d_gene: TRBD2
CDR3aa: CASSPGPGTQYF; CDR3nt: TGTGCCAGCAGCCCCGGACCCGGCACGCAGTATTTT; j_gene: TRBJ2-3; abundance: few; len: 12; v_gene: TRBV5-4; d_gene: NA
CDR3aa: CASSTTPGTGMDTGELFF; CDR3nt: TGTGCCAGCAGTACCACCCCCGGGACAGGGATGGACACCGGGGAGCTGTTTTTT; j_gene: TRBJ2-2; abundance: NA; len: 18; v_gene: TRBV25-1; d_gene: TRBD1
CDR3aa: CASSYGPLNPTEAFF; CDR3nt: TGTGCCAGCAGTTACGGTCCCCTCAACCCCACTGAAGCTTTCTTT; j_gene: TRBJ1-1; abundance: NA; len: 15; v_gene: TRBV6-5; d_gene: NA
CDR3aa: CASRRGELFF; CDR3nt: TGTGCCAGCAGAAGGGGGGAGCTGTTTTTT; j_gene: TRBJ2-2; abundance: many; len: 10; v_gene: TRBV28; d_gene: NA
CDR3aa: CASSPRTGRTDTQYF; CDR3nt: TGTGCCAGCAGCCCTCGGACAGGGCGGACAGATACGCAGTATTTT; j_gene: TRBJ2-3; abundance: NA; len: 15; v_gene: TRBV7-9; d_gene: TRBD1